This TCR beta chain was captured in a study of T cells in Graves' hyperthyroidism and ophthalmopathy (dated by TCRdb to about 2019). For the wider study: A discovery cohort of about 100 patients, about 44 with Graves' ophthalmopathy and fewer than 65 with stable Graves' hyperthyroidism, was used to find distinguishing TCR V-J signatures. Prospective prediction of ophthalmopathy was tested in an independent validation cohort consisting of some 19 hyperthyroidism patients and approximately 16 patients who later progressed to ophthalmopathy. The roughly 94 discovery patients were randomly divided into training and test sets at a 7:3 ratio. In more than 5 Graves' hyperthyroidism patients, the study also compared T-cell repertoires from thyroid tissue with T-cell repertoires from blood. After blood sampling, hyperthyroidism patients were treated with methimazole at a starting dose of 30 mg daily, and ophthalmopathy patients were treated with high-dose intravenous methylprednisolone. The paper describes TCR Vbeta CDR3 sequencing of 120 to 150 peripheral blood samples, made up of 43 ophthalmopathy patients, 70 to 80 hyperthyroidism patients and some 17 progressor patients. Overall results and qualifications from the work: No statistical method was used to set the sample size in advance, and investigators knew the group allocation. During validation, the model predicted progression to ophthalmopathy a median of about 6.3 months ahead of onset, with almost 71% sensitivity and 72% to 85% specificity. Ophthalmopathy was separated from stable hyperthyroidism by a 13 V-J signature model, with approximately 90% sensitivity and just over 81% specificity obtained in cross-validation and 80%/75% obtained in testing. Blood samples also contained most of the expanded thyroid clonotypes (frequency above 0.001), which suggests that blood repertoires may reflect thyroid immune responses.

Reading from cysteine to phenylalanine, the CDR3 counts 15 amino acids. Only CDR3 DNA remains: 45 bases, in frame from the first base. The germline V gene supplies CDR1 MGHRA and CDR2 YSYEKL. Unmatched junction bases come to 3, with V trimmed by 2 bases and J by 3 bases. Exclusion was applied to patients with uncontrolled infections, other autoimmune diseases, pregnancy or lactation. Diagnoses relied on clinical symptoms, serum thyroxine and TRAb, thyroid ultrasound and orbital computed tomography. Total RNA was extracted using Trizol reagent, and RNA quality was assessed on an Agilent 2100 Bioanalyzer. The sample holds many counts of this clonotype. Its antigen target is currently unknown. No base qualities exist here, and no much larger clone lies one base off it. TCR beta CDR3 regions were amplified from RNA transcripts. A first-round RT-PCR of the TCR CDR3 used the HTBI primer set with the Qiagen OneStep RT-PCR kit. A second multiplex PCR round built the libraries, followed by size selection and purification. The libraries were sequenced on an Illumina HiSeq2000 using paired-end 100 bp reads. For the original study's pipeline: SOAPnuke was used to process the raw data, throwing out any read that contained adapters or uncalled bases, had a mean Phred below 15, or lacked an exact constant-primer or identifier match. High-quality paired reads were merged using COPE v1.2.5, and each unique nucleotide sequence was defined as a clonotype. MiTCR v1.1 was used to align clonotypes to the IMGT TRBV, TRBD and TRBJ reference segments. The analysis included only V-J combinations with a frequency above 0.0001, which together covered more than 98% of the repertoires. The TCS score was defined as F50 (clonal expansion) divided by E x V (chaos), with BLOSUM62-based TCRdist calculated between CDR3 peptides within each V-J. Welch's t-statistics and random forest reduced roughly 530 V-J features to some 14, which were used in a naive Bayes classifier (R e1071). The Morisita-Horn index was used to measure how similar the thyroid and blood repertoires were. TCRdb's own reprocessing of the public reads used fastp at Q25 and MiXCR and kept productive beta chains. Identical CDR3 protein sequences are pooled into one entry, listed with their most common genes and DNA. Clone size and V and J calls follow TCRdb, not the original study. The sample table shows 500,000 to 600,000 distinct CDR3 sequences, and roughly 45% are seen once. The ten largest make up about 45% of the sample.

The clonotype originates from an adult woman with Graves' disease, either hyperthyroidism or ophthalmopathy (not recorded which). The chain uses TRBV4-1 and TRBJ1-4, with 7 bases aligning to TRBD1. What was sequenced was peripheral blood or thyroid tissue (not recorded which). The nucleotides are TGCGCCAGCAGCCAACTCCAGGGGGCTAATGAAAAACTGTTTTTT. It translates as CASSQLQGANEKLFF.